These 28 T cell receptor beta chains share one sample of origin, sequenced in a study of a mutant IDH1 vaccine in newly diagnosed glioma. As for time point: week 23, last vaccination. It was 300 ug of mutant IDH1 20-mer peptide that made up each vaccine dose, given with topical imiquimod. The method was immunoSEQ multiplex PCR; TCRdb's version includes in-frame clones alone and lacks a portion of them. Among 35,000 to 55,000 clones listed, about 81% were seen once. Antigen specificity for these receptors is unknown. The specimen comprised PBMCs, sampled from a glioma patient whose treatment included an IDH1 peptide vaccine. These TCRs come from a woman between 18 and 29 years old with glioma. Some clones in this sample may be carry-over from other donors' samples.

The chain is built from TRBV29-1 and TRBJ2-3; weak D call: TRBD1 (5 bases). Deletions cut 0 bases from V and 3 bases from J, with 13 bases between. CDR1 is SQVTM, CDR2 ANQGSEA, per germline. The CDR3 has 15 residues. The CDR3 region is CSVEEVGVGTDTQYF. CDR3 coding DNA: TGCAGCGTTGAAGAGGTAGGGGTAGGGACAGATACGCAGTATTTT.

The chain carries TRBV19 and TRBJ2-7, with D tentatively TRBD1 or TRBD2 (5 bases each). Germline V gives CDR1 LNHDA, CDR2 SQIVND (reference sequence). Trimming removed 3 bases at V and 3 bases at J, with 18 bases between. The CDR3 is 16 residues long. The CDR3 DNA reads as TGTGCCAGTAGTATTGGCAGGGACGGGCGATACTACGAGCAGTACTTC. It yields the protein CASSIGRDGRYYEQYF.

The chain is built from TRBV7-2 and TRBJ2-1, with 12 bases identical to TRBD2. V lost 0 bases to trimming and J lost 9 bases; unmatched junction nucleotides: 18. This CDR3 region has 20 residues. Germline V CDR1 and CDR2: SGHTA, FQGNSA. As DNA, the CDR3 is TGTGCCAGCAGCTTAGCGGCCACGGTACTAGCGGGGGGCGTCGATCCTGAGCAGTTCTTC. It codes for CASSLAATVLAGGVDPEQFF.

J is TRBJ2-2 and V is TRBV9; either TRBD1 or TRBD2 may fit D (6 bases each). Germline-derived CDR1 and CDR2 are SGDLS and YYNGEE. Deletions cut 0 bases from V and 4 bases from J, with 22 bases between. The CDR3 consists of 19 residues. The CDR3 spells CASSVVGIPRGESTGELFF. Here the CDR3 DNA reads TGTGCCAGCAGCGTAGTGGGTATCCCAAGGGGGGAAAGCACCGGGGAGCTGTTTTTT.

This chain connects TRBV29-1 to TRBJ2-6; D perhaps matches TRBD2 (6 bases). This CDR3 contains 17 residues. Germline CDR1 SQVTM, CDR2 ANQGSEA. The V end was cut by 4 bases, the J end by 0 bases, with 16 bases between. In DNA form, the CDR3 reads TGCAGCGTTGTCCTGCGGGGAAGTGGCTCTGGGGCCAACGTCCTGACTTTC. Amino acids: CSVVLRGSGSGANVLTF.

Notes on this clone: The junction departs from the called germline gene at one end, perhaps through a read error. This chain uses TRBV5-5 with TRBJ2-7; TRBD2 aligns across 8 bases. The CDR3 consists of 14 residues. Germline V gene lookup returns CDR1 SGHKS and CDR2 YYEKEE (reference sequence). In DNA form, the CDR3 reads TGTGCCAGCAGCACCGGGACTAGTGCCTACGAACAGTACTTC. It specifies CASSTGTSAYEQYF.

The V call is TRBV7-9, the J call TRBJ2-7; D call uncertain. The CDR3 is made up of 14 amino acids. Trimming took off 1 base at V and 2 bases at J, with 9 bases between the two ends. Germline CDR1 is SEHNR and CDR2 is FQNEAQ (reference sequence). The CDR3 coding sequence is TGTGCCAGCAGCTTAGGGTCTGGGACCTACGAGCAGTACTTC. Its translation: CASSLGSGTYEQYF.

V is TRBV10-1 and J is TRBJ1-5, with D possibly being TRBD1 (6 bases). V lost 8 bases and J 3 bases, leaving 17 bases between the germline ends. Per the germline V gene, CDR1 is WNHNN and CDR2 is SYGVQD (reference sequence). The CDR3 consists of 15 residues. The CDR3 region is CASGESDSNNQPQHF. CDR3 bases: TGCGCCAGCGGAGAATCGGACAGCAACAATCAGCCCCAGCATTTT.

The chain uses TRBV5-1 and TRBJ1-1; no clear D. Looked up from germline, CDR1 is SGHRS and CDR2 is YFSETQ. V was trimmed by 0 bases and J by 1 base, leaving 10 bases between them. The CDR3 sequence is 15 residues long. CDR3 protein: CASSLVRKSNTEAFF. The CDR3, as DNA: TGCGCCAGCAGCTTGGTGCGGAAATCGAACACTGAAGCTTTCTTT.

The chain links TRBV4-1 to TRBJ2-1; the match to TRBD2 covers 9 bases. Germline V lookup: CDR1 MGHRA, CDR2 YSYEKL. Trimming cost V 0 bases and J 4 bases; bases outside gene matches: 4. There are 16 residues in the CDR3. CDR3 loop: CASSQDLREGYNEQFF. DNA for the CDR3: TGCGCCAGCAGCCAAGATCTGCGGGAGGGATACAATGAGCAGTTCTTC.

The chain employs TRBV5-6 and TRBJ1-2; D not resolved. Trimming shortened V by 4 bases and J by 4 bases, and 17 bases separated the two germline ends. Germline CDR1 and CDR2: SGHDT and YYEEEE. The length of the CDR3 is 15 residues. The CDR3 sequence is CASSTLTLPGYGYTF. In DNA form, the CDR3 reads TGTGCCAGCAGCACATTGACCCTACCGGGCTATGGCTACACCTTC.

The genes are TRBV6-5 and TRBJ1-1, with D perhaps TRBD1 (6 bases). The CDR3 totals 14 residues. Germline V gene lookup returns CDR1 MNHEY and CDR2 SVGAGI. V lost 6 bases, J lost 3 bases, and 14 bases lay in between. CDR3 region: CASSATGRDTEAFF. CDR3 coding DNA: TGTGCCAGCAGCGCTACAGGGAGGGACACTGAAGCTTTCTTT.

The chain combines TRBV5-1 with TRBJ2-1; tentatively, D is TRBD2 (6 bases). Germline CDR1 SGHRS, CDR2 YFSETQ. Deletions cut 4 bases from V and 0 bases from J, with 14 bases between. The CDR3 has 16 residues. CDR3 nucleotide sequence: TGCGCCAGCAGCGGCGGAGGGCGGAGCTCCTACAATGAGCAGTTCTTC. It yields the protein CASSGGGRSSYNEQFF.

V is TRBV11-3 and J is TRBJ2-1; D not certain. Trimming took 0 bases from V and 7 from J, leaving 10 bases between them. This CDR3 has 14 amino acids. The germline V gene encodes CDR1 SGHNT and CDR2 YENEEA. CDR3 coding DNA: TGTGCCAGCAGCTTAGACCCGTCGGCAAATGAGCAGTTCTTC. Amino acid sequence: CASSLDPSANEQFF.

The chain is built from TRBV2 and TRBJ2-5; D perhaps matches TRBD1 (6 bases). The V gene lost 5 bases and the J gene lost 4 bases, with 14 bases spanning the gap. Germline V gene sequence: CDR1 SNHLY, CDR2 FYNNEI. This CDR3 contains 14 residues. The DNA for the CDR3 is TGTGCCAGCAGTACCCGGGAACAGGGAGAGACCCAGTACTTC. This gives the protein CASSTREQGETQYF.

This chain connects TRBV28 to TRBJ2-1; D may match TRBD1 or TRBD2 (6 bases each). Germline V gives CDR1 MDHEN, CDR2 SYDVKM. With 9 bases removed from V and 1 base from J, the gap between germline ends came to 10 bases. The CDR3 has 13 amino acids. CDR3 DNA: TGTGCCAGGGGGGGCGCATCCTACAATGAGCAGTTCTTC. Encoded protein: CARGGASYNEQFF.

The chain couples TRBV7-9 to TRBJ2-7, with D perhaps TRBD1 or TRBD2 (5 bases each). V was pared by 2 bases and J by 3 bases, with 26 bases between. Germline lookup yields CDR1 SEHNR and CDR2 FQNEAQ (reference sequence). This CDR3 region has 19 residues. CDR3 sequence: CASSLTPRDGVSNHYEQYF. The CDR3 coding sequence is TGTGCCAGCAGCTTAACACCCCGGGACGGTGTGTCGAACCACTACGAGCAGTACTTC.

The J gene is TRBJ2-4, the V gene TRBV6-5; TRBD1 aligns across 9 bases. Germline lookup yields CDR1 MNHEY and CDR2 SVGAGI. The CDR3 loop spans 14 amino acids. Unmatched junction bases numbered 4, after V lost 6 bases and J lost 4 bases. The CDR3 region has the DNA TGTGCCAGCAGCCCTGGGACAGGGAAAAACATTCAGTACTTC. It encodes CASSPGTGKNIQYF.

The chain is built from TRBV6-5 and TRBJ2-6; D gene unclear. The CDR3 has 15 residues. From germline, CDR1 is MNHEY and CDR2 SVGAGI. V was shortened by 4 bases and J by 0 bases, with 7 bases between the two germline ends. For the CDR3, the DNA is TGTGCCAGCAGTTCAGACAACTCTGGGGCCAACGTCCTGACTTTC. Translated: CASSSDNSGANVLTF.

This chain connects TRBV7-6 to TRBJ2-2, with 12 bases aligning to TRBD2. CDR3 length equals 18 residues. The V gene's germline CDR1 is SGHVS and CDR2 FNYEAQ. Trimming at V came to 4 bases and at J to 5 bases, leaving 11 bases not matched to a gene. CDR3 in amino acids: CASSSETTSGGVTGELFF. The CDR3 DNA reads TGTGCCAGCAGCTCGGAGACGACTAGCGGGGGAGTAACCGGGGAGCTGTTTTTT.

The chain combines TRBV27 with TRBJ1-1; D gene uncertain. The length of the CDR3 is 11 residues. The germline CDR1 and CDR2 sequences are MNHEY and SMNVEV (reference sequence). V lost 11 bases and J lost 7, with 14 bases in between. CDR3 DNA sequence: TGTGCCGCAAGCACGGGCGGTGAAGCTTTCTTT. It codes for CAASTGGEAFF.

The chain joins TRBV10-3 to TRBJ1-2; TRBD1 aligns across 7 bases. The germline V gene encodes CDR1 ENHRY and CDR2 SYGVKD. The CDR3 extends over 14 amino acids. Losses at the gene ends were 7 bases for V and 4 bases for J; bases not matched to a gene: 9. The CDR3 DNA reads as TGTGCCATCACCTCCCAGACAGGGTTCTATGGCTACACCTTC. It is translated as CAITSQTGFYGYTF.

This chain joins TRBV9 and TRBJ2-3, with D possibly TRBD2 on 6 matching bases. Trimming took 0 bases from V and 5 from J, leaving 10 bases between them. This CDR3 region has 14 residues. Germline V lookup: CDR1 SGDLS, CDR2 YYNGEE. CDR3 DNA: TGTGCCAGCAGCGTAGGGCTAGCGCAAGATACGCAGTATTTT. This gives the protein CASSVGLAQDTQYF.

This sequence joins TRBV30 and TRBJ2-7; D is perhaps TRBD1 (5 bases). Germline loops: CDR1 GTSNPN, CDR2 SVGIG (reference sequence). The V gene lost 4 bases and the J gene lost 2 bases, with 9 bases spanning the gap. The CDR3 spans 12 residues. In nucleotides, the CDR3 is TGTGCCTGGAAGCAGGGAACCTACGAGCAGTACTTC. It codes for CAWKQGTYEQYF.

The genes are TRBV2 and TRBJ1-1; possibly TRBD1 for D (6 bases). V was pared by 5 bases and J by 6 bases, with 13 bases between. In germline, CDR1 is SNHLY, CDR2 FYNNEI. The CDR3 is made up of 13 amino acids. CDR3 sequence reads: CASSHRAGAEAFF. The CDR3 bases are TGTGCCAGCAGTCACAGGGCCGGGGCTGAAGCTTTCTTT.

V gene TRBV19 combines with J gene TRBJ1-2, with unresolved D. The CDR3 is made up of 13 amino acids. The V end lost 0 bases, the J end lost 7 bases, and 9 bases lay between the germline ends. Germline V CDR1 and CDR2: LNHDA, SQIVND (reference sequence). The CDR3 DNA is TGTGCCAGTAGTATAGATCGAAGGGCTGGCTACACCTTC. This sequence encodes CASSIDRRAGYTF.

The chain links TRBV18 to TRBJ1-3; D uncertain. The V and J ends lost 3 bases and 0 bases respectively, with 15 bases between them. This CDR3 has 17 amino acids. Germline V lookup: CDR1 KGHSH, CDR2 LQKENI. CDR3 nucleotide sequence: TGTGCCAGCTCACCCTTCGACACAGACACCTCTGGAAACACCATATATTTT. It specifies CASSPFDTDTSGNTIYF.

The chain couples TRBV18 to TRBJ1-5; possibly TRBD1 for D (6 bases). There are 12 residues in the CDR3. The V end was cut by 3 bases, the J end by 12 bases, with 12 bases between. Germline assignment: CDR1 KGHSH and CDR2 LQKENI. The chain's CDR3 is CASSPGGSLQHF. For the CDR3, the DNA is TGTGCCAGCTCACCGGGGGGCTCTCTCCAGCATTTT.